This TCR beta chain was documented in a study of shared clonotypes between healthy human individuals. Here immunoSEQ multiplex PCR was the method, and the copy in TCRdb shows in-frame clones only, minus some. The sample includes more than 2 million clones, 95% of them seen just once. On this clone itself: One end of the junction fails to match germline, which may point to a read error.

The donor population consisted of healthy HIV-negative adults with no recent acute infections or vaccinations. There are 12 residues in the CDR3. CDR1 and CDR2 from the germline V gene are SSHAT and FNYEAQ (reference sequence). The sample taken for sequencing was naive CD4+ T cells sorted from blood. Specified subset: CD45RA+ positively selected. The chain uses TRBV7-7 and TRBJ2-2; D not certain. The TCR originated in a man younger than 35 in good health. The CDR3 is CASSINSGELFF. The CDR3 region has the DNA TGTGCTAGCAGTATTAATAGCGGGGAGCTGTTTTTT.